Included here is one T cell receptor beta chain sequence, with context. An end of the junction differs from the germline gene, which may be a read error. Germline CDR1 is PRHDT and CDR2 is FYEKMQ (reference sequence). This CDR3 is built from 12 residues. The roughly 17-31 mg bulk tissue piece was not sorted before simultaneous RNA and DNA extraction. Making TCR beta cDNA involved around 540 ng total RNA and a constant-region primer. Each TCR beta library was derived from three nested multiplex PCR rounds that employed slightly modified ARM-PCR. PCR rounds one and two used TRBV1-TRBV30 forward primers with a C-beta reverse primer for 9 to 10 cycles each. TCRdb redid the calling of the multiplex PCR reads with MiXCR, one entry per CDR3 protein. The sample holds around 99,000 distinct CDR3 sequences, roughly 70% seen once. This specimen comes from a study of tumor-infiltrating lymphocytes in primary liver carcinoma.

The specimen was tumor-adjacent normal liver tissue. The gene calls are TRBV13 and TRBJ2-5, with D unclear. The receptor comes from a man aged 35 to 55 with primary liver carcinoma and hepatitis B virus infection. CDR3 nucleotides: TGTACCAGCAGCTTACAACAAGAGACCCAGTACTTC. Translated: CTSSLQQETQYF. The full variable domain, in which reference TRBV13 and TRBJ2-5 provide the parts outside the CDR3, is AAGVIQSPRHLIKEKRETATLKCYPIPRHDTVYWYQQGPGQDPQFLISFYEKMQSDKGSIPDRFSAQQFSDYHSELNMSSLELGDSALYFCTSSLQQETQYFGPGTRLLVL.